What follows are 23 T cell receptor beta chains derived from one specimen sequenced in a study of radiation and T cells in renal cell carcinoma. Time point reported: blood 2 weeks post-SBRT. The treatment was: 15 Gy SBRT to primary tumor, nephrectomy 4 weeks later. Using immunoSEQ multiplex PCR, the repertoire was profiled, and TCRdb retains in-frame clones only, with some absent. The sample gives about 58,000 clones, roughly four fifths of which show up once; roughly 7% is in the top ten. This sample comprised blood, obtained from a patient whose treatment included radiotherapy and nephrectomy. These receptors were obtained from a man aged 55-75 years with renal cell carcinoma.

This chain connects TRBV11-2 to TRBJ1-3; D gene uncertain. With 1 base removed from V and 2 bases from J, the gap between germline ends came to 0 bases. Per germline, CDR1 SGHAT and CDR2 FQNNGV. This CDR3 is built from 12 residues. The DNA of the CDR3 is TGTGCCAGCAGCTTAGCTGGAAACACCATATATTTT. This translates into CASSLAGNTIYF.

CDR3 protein: CASSQGGGLWSTDTQYF. CDR3 in DNA: TGCGCCAGCAGCCAAGGGGGGGGGCTGTGGTCCACAGATACGCAGTATTTT. The V and J genes are TRBV4-3 and TRBJ2-3; D is possibly TRBD2 (7 bases). CDR1 is LGHNA and CDR2 is YSLEER in the germline V gene. Trimming pared 1 base from V and 2 bases from J, leaving 16 bases between. This CDR3 is 17 amino acids long.

The sample holds a few counts of this clone. The genes are TRBV6-4 and TRBJ2-1, with 12 bases fitting TRBD2. CDR3 length equals 18 residues. J gave up 1 base and V 4 bases, and 8 bases lay outside the gene matches. Germline CDR1 reads MRHNA; CDR2 reads SNTAGT. The CDR3: CASSAVASGGASYNEQFF. For the CDR3, the DNA is TGTGCCAGCAGTGCAGTGGCTAGCGGGGGGGCATCCTACAATGAGCAGTTCTTC.

V is TRBV11-3 and J is TRBJ2-3; D remains unclear. The CDR3 runs to 14 residues. Germline V gene data show CDR1 as SGHNT and CDR2 as YENEEA. The V gene lost 3 bases and the J gene lost 3 bases, with 10 bases spanning the gap. CDR3 region: CASSFFWQTDTQYF. The CDR3 coding sequence is TGTGCCAGCAGCTTCTTTTGGCAGACAGATACGCAGTATTTT.

This clone was detected only a few times. The DNA of the CDR3 is TGCGCCAGCAGGACACGCCCCGGGACAGGGGGCTATGAGCAGTTCTTC. Translation gives CASRTRPGTGGYEQFF. The gene calls are TRBV10-2 and TRBJ2-1; 12 bases match TRBD1. The CDR3 has 16 amino acids. Germline V gives CDR1 WSHSY, CDR2 SAAADI. The junction had 11 bases not matched to a gene; V was cut back by 6 bases and J by 8 bases.

V gene TRBV7-8 combines with J gene TRBJ2-2; D tentatively fits TRBD1 or TRBD2 (5 bases each). CDR3 length equals 16 residues. The germline V gene encodes CDR1 SGHVS and CDR2 FQNEAQ. V lost 5 bases to trimming and J lost 6 bases, with 19 bases between them. The CDR3 reads CASSLARDDGAGELFF. The CDR3 bases are TGTGCCAGCAGCCTCGCCCGGGACGATGGGGCCGGGGAGCTGTTTTTT. Variable domain in full (rest from reference TRBV7-8 and TRBJ2-2): GAGVSQSPRYKVAKRGQDVALRCDPISGHVSLFWYQQALGQGPEFLTYFQNEAQLDKSGLPSDRFFAERPEGSVSTLKIQRTQQEDSAVYLCASSLARDDGAGELFFGEGSRLTVL.

The chain is built from TRBV21-1 and TRBJ1-1. TRBV21-1 is annotated as a pseudogene. The CDR3 sequence is 14 residues long. The CDR3 here is CASIPKGGSTEAFF. In DNA form, the CDR3 reads TGTGCCAGCATCCCCAAGGGAGGGAGTACTGAAGCTTTCTTT.

This chain connects TRBV7-8 to TRBJ2-1; possibly TRBD1 or TRBD2 for D (6 bases each). Germline assignment: CDR1 SGHVS and CDR2 FQNEAQ. This CDR3 region has 15 residues. V lost 0 bases and J 3 bases, leaving 9 bases between the germline ends. The CDR3 loop is CASSLAGGVYNEQFF. DNA of the CDR3: TGTGCCAGCAGCTTAGCCGGGGGCGTCTACAATGAGCAGTTCTTC.

In its sample, this clone was seen once. The chain recombines TRBV10-1 with TRBJ2-3, with D possibly being TRBD1 (6 bases). The CDR3 totals 13 residues. Between the trimmed V and J ends, which lost 6 bases and 4 bases, there was a span of 11 bases. CDR1 is WNHNN, CDR2 SYGVQD, per germline (reference sequence). The CDR3: CASRGGEADTQYF. The CDR3 DNA follows: TGCGCCAGCAGAGGGGGAGAGGCAGATACGCAGTATTTT.

The chain uses TRBV5-6 and TRBJ2-5; 8 bases agree with TRBD1. V shed 5 bases, J shed 1 base, and the junction held 10 bases outside the gene matches. This CDR3 has 16 amino acids. From germline, CDR1 is SGHDT and CDR2 YYEEEE. CDR3 residues: CASSKVLTGAQETQYF. CDR3 DNA sequence: TGTGCCAGCAGTAAAGTCCTGACAGGGGCCCAAGAGACCCAGTACTTC.

This rearrangement joins TRBV10-3 to TRBJ2-1; 11 nucleotides line up with TRBD1. V shed 4 bases and J 7 bases; nucleotides not matched to a gene: 6. Germline V gene sequence: CDR1 ENHRY, CDR2 SYGVKD. The CDR3 contains 15 residues. CDR3 region: CAISGTGTGGNEQFF. CDR3 bases: TGTGCCATCAGTGGAACCGGGACAGGGGGAAATGAGCAGTTCTTC.

The chain is built from TRBV5-1 and TRBJ2-5, with D maybe TRBD2 (7 bases). V lost 4 bases to trimming and J lost 2 bases, with 15 bases between them. The CDR3 has 15 residues. The germline V gene has CDR1 SGHRS and CDR2 YFSETQ. The CDR3 nucleotides read TGCGCCAGCAGCGTCGGGGGGCTGGCACAAGAGACCCAGTACTTC. Translation: CASSVGGLAQETQYF.

The V gene is TRBV10-3, the J gene TRBJ1-1; D unclear. The V end lost 4 bases, the J end lost 1 base, and 10 bases lay between the germline ends. The CDR3 totals 14 residues. Germline values: CDR1 ENHRY, CDR2 SYGVKD. The CDR3 region is CAISGGEANTEAFF. CDR3 nucleotide sequence: TGTGCCATCAGTGGGGGTGAGGCGAACACTGAAGCTTTCTTT.

This chain joins TRBV27 and TRBJ2-7; 7 bases are shared with TRBD1. This CDR3 contains 16 residues. Germline V gene sequence: CDR1 MNHEY, CDR2 SMNVEV (reference sequence). The V and J ends lost 1 base and 0 bases, in that order; junction bases with no gene match: 6. This CDR3 is CASSLYGQESSYEQYV. The CDR3 DNA sequence: TGTGCCAGCAGTTTATACGGACAGGAGAGCTCCTACGAGCAGTACGTC.

Details on this clone: The sample contains more than one DNA sequence encoding this CDR3. V usage is TRBV18 and J usage is TRBJ2-5; 8 positions agree with TRBD1. Unmatched junction bases numbered 5, after V lost 0 bases and J lost 2 bases. CDR3 length: 16 amino acids. Per the germline V gene, CDR1 is KGHSH and CDR2 is LQKENI. The CDR3 loop is CASSPPQGGSQETQYF. In nucleotides, the CDR3 is TGTGCCAGCTCACCACCACAGGGGGGATCTCAAGAGACCCAGTACTTC.

J is TRBJ2-5 and V is TRBV11-3, with D possibly called TRBD1 or TRBD2 (5 bases each). CDR3 length: 16 residues. Germline V gene sequence: CDR1 SGHNT, CDR2 YENEEA. V dropped 5 bases and J dropped 5 bases, with 21 bases sitting between them. The CDR3 protein is CASSPRERGFGETQYF. The CDR3 DNA follows: TGTGCCAGCAGCCCGCGAGAGAGGGGTTTCGGGGAGACCCAGTACTTC.

The CDR3 loop is CASSRGLSYNEQFF. DNA for the CDR3: TGTGCCAGCAGCCGTGGACTGAGCTACAATGAGCAGTTCTTC. V and J are TRBV7-8 and TRBJ2-1, with D perhaps TRBD2 (5 bases). The CDR3 has 14 residues. Germline V gene lookup returns CDR1 SGHVS and CDR2 FQNEAQ. V shed 5 bases and J shed 3 bases, with 11 bases lying between them.

This chain uses TRBV6-1 with TRBJ2-2, with D maybe TRBD2 (5 bases). Trimming shortened V by 4 bases and J by 2 bases, and 8 bases separated the two germline ends. This CDR3 spans 14 amino acids. CDR1 and CDR2 from the germline V gene are MNHNS and SASEGT. CDR3 nucleotide sequence: TGTGCCAGCAGTGTCGAGGGAAACACCGGGGAGCTGTTTTTT. Its protein product is CASSVEGNTGELFF.

The CDR3 spells CATSEKGWLETGELFF. CDR3 DNA: TGTGCCACCTCTGAGAAGGGGTGGTTGGAAACCGGGGAGCTGTTTTTT. This sequence joins TRBV11-3 and TRBJ2-2; possible D gene TRBD1, 5 bases. Trimming pared 10 bases from V and 5 bases from J, leaving 23 bases between. This CDR3 has 16 amino acids. CDR1 is SGHNT and CDR2 is YENEEA in the germline V gene. Drawing the rest from reference TRBV11-3 and TRBJ2-2, the complete variable domain is EAGVVQSPRYKIIEKKQPVAFWCNPISGHNTLYWYLQNLGQGPELLIRYENEEAVDDSQLPKDRFSAERLKGVDSTLKIQPAELGDSAVYLCATSEKGWLETGELFFGEGSRLTVL.

The chain joins TRBV30 to TRBJ2-3; TRBD2 matches 12 bases. The germline V gene encodes CDR1 GTSNPN and CDR2 SVGIG (reference sequence). This CDR3 is built from 17 residues. The V and J ends lost 4 bases and 5 bases, in that order; junction bases with no gene match: 13. The CDR3 bases are TGTGCCTGGACCAAAACCCGGACTAGCGGGATACTAGATACGCAGTATTTT. Encoded protein: CAWTKTRTSGILDTQYF.

The CDR3 region is CASSLSDSYEQYV. In nucleotides, the CDR3 is TGTGCCAGCAGCTTATCGGACTCCTACGAGCAGTACGTC. The chain employs TRBV7-8 and TRBJ2-7; no clear D gene. Trimming stripped 2 bases from V and 0 bases from J, with 5 bases between. Germline loops: CDR1 SGHVS, CDR2 FQNEAQ. This CDR3 region has 13 residues.

This clone was observed a handful of times. The chain has TRBV7-9 and TRBJ2-5; tentatively, D is TRBD1 or TRBD2 (6 bases each). The CDR3 consists of 15 residues. The germline V and J ends were trimmed by 5 bases and 3 bases, with 16 bases remaining between them. The germline gives CDR1 SEHNR, CDR2 FQNEAQ (reference sequence). The CDR3 DNA is TGTGCCAGCAGCATCCCGGGGGCCCCTAAAGAGACCCAGTACTTC. Translating it yields CASSIPGAPKETQYF.

This clone was observed a handful of times. J is TRBJ2-2 and V is TRBV21-1; the table's D call, TRBD1, has no DNA check behind it. TRBV21-1 is a pseudogene segment. This CDR3 region has 14 residues. This CDR3 is CAIPGTGVTGELFF. The DNA of the CDR3 is TGTGCCATCCCTGGGACAGGGGTCACCGGGGAGCTGTTTTTT.